This T cell receptor (beta chain) was recovered during a study of identical twins. Each cDNA held unique molecular identifiers, and template switching gave it a universal primer site. One entry per CDR3 protein results from TCRdb running MiXCR on the 5' RACE reads. This table holds 690,000 or so distinct CDR3 sequences, 8.5% to 9.5% found once. This clonotype was counted between two and nine times. Germline assignment: CDR1 MDHEN and CDR2 SYDVKM. The CDR3 loop spans 14 amino acids. Trimming removed 7 bases at V and 1 base at J, with 14 bases between. These data are also associated with another study on yellow fever vaccine responses in identical twins.

The V call is TRBV28, the J call TRBJ2-7; a possible D gene is TRBD2 (6 bases). The TCR was taken from a woman aged 18 to 35 in good health. Sequenced: PBMCs. Here the CDR3 DNA reads TGTGCCAGCACCCCTCGACGGGGGTCCTACGAGCAGTACTTC. It encodes CASTPRRGSYEQYF.